These 24 T cell receptor beta chains share one sample of origin, sequenced in a study of T cell changes during pregnancy in multiple sclerosis. Sequenced by immunoSEQ multiplex PCR; TCRdb stores in-frame clones only, minus some. Found here are tens of thousands of clones, almost 90% of them singletons; the top ten hold 0.7% to 0.75%. The material was CD4+ T cells from peripheral blood mononuclear cells, obtained in the first trimester of pregnancy. The receptors here all came from a female donor in good health, enrolled as a control in a pregnancy study.

The chain joins TRBV23-1 to TRBJ2-7; 8 bases line up with TRBD1. TRBV23-1 is assigned to the ORF class and has an uncertain function. The CDR3 loop spans 16 amino acids. V gave up 3 bases and J gave up 2 bases; unmatched junction bases: 9. CDR3 in amino acids: CASSHYRQGIPYEQYF. CDR3 sequence (DNA): TGCGCCAGCAGTCATTACCGACAGGGGATTCCCTACGAGCAGTACTTC.

V and J are TRBV19 and TRBJ2-1, with TRBD2 matching over 7 bases. The CDR3 has 16 amino acids. Germline CDR1 and CDR2: LNHDA and SQIVND (reference sequence). Germline trimming cut 5 bases from V and 7 bases from J; bases unmatched to any gene: 14. For the CDR3, the DNA is TGTGCCAGTAGTTATAGGGACGGCGGGGGAGGGAATGAGCAGTTCTTC. Protein product: CASSYRDGGGGNEQFF.

The chain carries TRBV19 and TRBJ2-3; possibly TRBD1 for D (5 bases). In germline, CDR1 is LNHDA, CDR2 SQIVND (reference sequence). With 1 base removed from V and 2 bases from J, the gap between germline ends came to 10 bases. This CDR3 comprises 15 residues. In DNA, the CDR3 is TGTGCCAGTAGTATAGGCCCAGGGCCCACAGATACGCAGTATTTT. Translated, it gives CASSIGPGPTDTQYF.

In regard to this clone: Other DNA sequences in this specimen translate into the identical CDR3. The chain recombines TRBV6-5 with TRBJ1-2, with 9 bases fitting TRBD1. The CDR3 covers 14 residues. CDR1 is MNHEY and CDR2 is SVGAGI in the germline V gene. V lost 6 bases, J lost 5 bases, and 7 bases stayed unmatched. CDR3 residues: CASSLQDRGYGYTF. The CDR3, as DNA: TGTGCCAGCAGCTTACAAGACAGGGGGTATGGCTACACCTTC.

The genes are TRBV30 and TRBJ2-1; 16 bases fit TRBD2. The CDR3 is 15 amino acids. The V gene's germline CDR1 is GTSNPN and CDR2 SVGIG (reference sequence). V trimming: 2 bases; J trimming: 8 bases; junction bases outside the gene matches: 3. The CDR3 DNA sequence: TGTGCCTGGAGTACCGGGACTAGCGGGGGGGATGAGCAGTTCTTC. This codes for CAWSTGTSGGDEQFF.

This clone was detected only a few times. V and J are TRBV4-3 and TRBJ2-7; TRBD1 aligns across 8 bases. Germline CDR1 is LGHNA and CDR2 is YSLEER. J was trimmed by 2 bases and V by 1 base; bases with no gene match: 4. The CDR3 is 15 amino acids. The CDR3 region is CASSQVRDRPYEQYF. The CDR3, as DNA: TGCGCCAGCAGCCAAGTCCGGGACAGGCCCTACGAGCAGTACTTC.

The CDR3 nucleotides read TGTGCCAGCAGTGAGGGCAGGGAGGGCAATTCACCCCTCCACTTT. Translating gives CASSEGREGNSPLHF. The V gene is TRBV2, the J gene TRBJ1-6, with a weak D call TRBD1 (5 bases). CDR1 SNHLY and CDR2 FYNNEI come from the germline V gene. Between the trimmed V and J ends, which lost 3 bases and 7 bases, there was a span of 13 bases. This CDR3 contains 15 residues.

This sequence joins TRBV19 and TRBJ1-4, with 7 bases identical to TRBD1. The CDR3 runs to 13 residues. With 6 bases clipped from V and 6 bases from J, the junction kept 4 bases outside the gene matches. Per the germline V gene, CDR1 is LNHDA and CDR2 is SQIVND (reference sequence). The CDR3: CASSKDRDEKLFF. The CDR3 region has the DNA TGTGCCAGTAGCAAAGACAGGGATGAAAAACTGTTTTTT.

The chain carries TRBV6-5 and TRBJ1-5; 7 bases map to TRBD1. V was clipped by 4 bases and J by 5 bases; unmatched bases: 5. The CDR3 has 14 amino acids. Germline loops: CDR1 MNHEY, CDR2 SVGAGI. The CDR3 bases are TGTGCCAGCAGTTCCAGGACAGGCGATCAGCCCCAGCATTTT. It translates to CASSSRTGDQPQHF.

V and J are TRBV4-1 and TRBJ2-2, with TRBD1 matching over 9 bases. The CDR3 runs to 15 residues. V gave up 4 bases and J gave up 3 bases; unmatched junction bases: 3. Germline-derived CDR1 and CDR2 are MGHRA and YSYEKL. The CDR3 protein is CASSPGTGHTGELFF. The CDR3 DNA reads as TGCGCCAGCAGCCCCGGGACAGGGCACACCGGGGAGCTGTTTTTT.

The genes are TRBV19 and TRBJ1-2; TRBD1 matches 11 bases. Germline assignment: CDR1 LNHDA and CDR2 SQIVND (reference sequence). After removal of 8 bases from V and 8 bases from J, the junction contained 7 bases not matched to a gene. CDR3 length: 13 amino acids. The CDR3 coding sequence is TGTGCCAGTTACGGACAGGGGGCGGAAGGCTACACCTTC. This gives the protein CASYGQGAEGYTF.

This clone was observed once. The chain recombines TRBV2 with TRBJ2-2; tentative D call: TRBD2 (5 bases). Germline-derived CDR1 and CDR2 are SNHLY and FYNNEI. CDR3 length: 14 amino acids. V was clipped by 7 bases and J by 4 bases, with 13 bases between them. The DNA of the CDR3 is TGTGCCAGCAAGAGGGTTCAGAGCACCGGGGAGCTGTTTTTT. Translating gives CASKRVQSTGELFF.

This clone was seen just once. The rearrangement links TRBV9 to TRBJ2-2; 10 nucleotides align to TRBD2. The CDR3 contains 16 residues. CDR1 is SGDLS, CDR2 YYNGEE, per germline. V shed 0 bases and J 5 bases; nucleotides not matched to a gene: 4. The CDR3 reads CASSVAGTSETGELFF. The CDR3 DNA sequence: TGTGCCAGCAGCGTAGCCGGGACTAGCGAAACCGGGGAGCTGTTTTTT.

The rearrangement uses TRBV2 and TRBJ1-4; tentative D call: TRBD1 (5 bases). V lost 3 bases to trimming and J lost 5 bases, with 13 bases between them. The CDR3 is made up of 15 amino acids. Germline V gene lookup returns CDR1 SNHLY and CDR2 FYNNEI. CDR3 amino acids: CASSDSGGPNEKLFF. Written as DNA, the CDR3 is TGTGCCAGCAGTGATTCGGGGGGACCAAATGAAAAACTGTTTTTT. The full variable domain, completed using reference TRBV2 and TRBJ1-4, is EPEVTQTPSHQVTQMGQEVILRCVPISNHLYFYWYRQILGQKVEFLVSFYNNEISEKSEIFDDQFSVERPDGSNFTLKIRSTKLEDSAMYFCASSDSGGPNEKLFFGSGTQLSVL.

CDR3 DNA sequence: TGTGCCTGGAGCCGACAGAACACTGAAGCTTTCTTT. It is translated as CAWSRQNTEAFF. The V and J genes are TRBV30 and TRBJ1-1; D is unclear. The CDR3 length is 12 residues. The V end was cut by 3 bases, the J end by 1 base, with 6 bases between. Germline CDR1 GTSNPN, CDR2 SVGIG (reference sequence).

The chain joins TRBV7-2 to TRBJ2-1, with TRBD2 identical over 7 bases. V was pared by 1 base and J by 0 bases, with 3 bases of the junction left unmatched. In germline, CDR1 is SGHTA, CDR2 FQGNSA. The CDR3 runs to 16 residues. DNA for the CDR3: TGTGCCAGCAGCTTAGTTCTAGCGGTCTCCTACAATGAGCAGTTCTTC. Its protein product is CASSLVLAVSYNEQFF.

V and J are TRBV9 and TRBJ2-5; no clear D gene. Germline CDR1 and CDR2: SGDLS and YYNGEE. The germline V and J ends were trimmed by 4 bases and 2 bases, with 6 bases remaining between them. This CDR3 has 12 residues. CDR3 sequence (DNA): TGTGCCAGCAGCCGCGTACAAGAGACCCAGTACTTC. Protein product: CASSRVQETQYF.

The J gene is TRBJ2-1, the V gene TRBV6-5; TRBD2 might be the D (5 bases). V lost 6 bases and J 5 bases, leaving 14 bases between the germline ends. The CDR3 loop spans 14 amino acids. The germline CDR1 and CDR2 sequences are MNHEY and SVGAGI. The CDR3 nucleotides read TGTGCCAGCAGAATGCCCGGGATAAACAATGAGCAGTTCTTC. As protein: CASRMPGINNEQFF.

This chain uses TRBV4-2 with TRBJ2-6, with D possibly matching TRBD2 (5 bases). Deletions cut 4 bases from V and 4 bases from J, with 11 bases between. The CDR3 consists of 15 residues. CDR1 and CDR2 from the germline V gene are LGHNA and YNFKEQ. CDR3: CASSLEGLGANVLTF. The CDR3 nucleotides are TGTGCCAGCAGCCTCGAGGGTCTCGGGGCCAACGTCCTGACTTTC.

This chain uses TRBV7-9 with TRBJ2-2, with D perhaps TRBD1 (6 bases). Per the germline V gene, CDR1 is SEHNR and CDR2 is FQNEAQ (reference sequence). Trimming took 4 bases from V and 6 from J, leaving 24 bases between them. The CDR3 extends over 18 amino acids. CDR3 DNA sequence: TGTGCCAGCAGCTCCCCCGGGGTACAGGGAAGTCTCCCCGGGGAGCTGTTTTTT. Encoded protein: CASSSPGVQGSLPGELFF.

This clone was seen a few times. The rearrangement links TRBV30 to TRBJ2-2; 8 nucleotides line up with TRBD1. CDR3 size: 16 residues. The V gene end was trimmed by 3 bases and the J gene end by 2 bases; junction bases not matched to a gene: 8. Germline CDR1 reads GTSNPN; CDR2 reads SVGIG (reference sequence). CDR3 nucleotides: TGTGCCTGGAGGCACAGGGGGTCCATCAACACCGGGGAGCTGTTTTTT. It specifies CAWRHRGSINTGELFF. The entire variable domain, with the rest obtained from reference TRBV30 and TRBJ2-2, is as follows: SQTIHQWPATLVQPVGSPLSLECTVEGTSNPNLYWYRQAAGRGLQLLFYSVGIGQISSEVPQNLSASRPQDRQFILSSKKLLLSDSGFYLCAWRHRGSINTGELFFGEGSRLTVL.

There are a few counts of this clone. The chain joins TRBV11-2 to TRBJ2-5, with 12 nucleotides matching TRBD2. Germline CDR1 SGHAT, CDR2 FQNNGV. V trimming: 0 bases; J trimming: 14 bases; junction bases outside the gene matches: 7. CDR3 size: 14 residues. The CDR3 bases are TGTGCCAGCAGCTTAGATCGAACTAGCGGGGGGCCTTACTTC. This codes for CASSLDRTSGGPYF.

This clone was found a few times. This chain connects TRBV6-5 to TRBJ1-6; the match to TRBD1 covers 7 bases. V gave up 8 bases and J gave up 5 bases; unmatched junction bases: 9. The CDR3 extends over 15 amino acids. CDR1 is MNHEY, CDR2 SVGAGI, per germline. CDR3 nucleotide sequence: TGTGCCAGCTCGAGAGAGGGGGCAAATAATTCACCCCTCCACTTT. Residues: CASSREGANNSPLHF.

V and J are TRBV6-6 and TRBJ2-7, with 10 bases matching TRBD1. The V segment lost 3 bases and the J segment 3 bases; nucleotides outside the gene matches: 5. Germline CDR1 and CDR2: MNHNY and SVGAGI (reference sequence). The CDR3 consists of 15 residues. The CDR3 loop is CASSYPGQGSYEQYF. CDR3 in DNA: TGTGCCAGCAGTTATCCGGGACAGGGGAGCTACGAGCAGTACTTC.